This T cell receptor (beta chain) was obtained from a study of blood T cells in healthy people across ages. Study-level points and caveats: The diversity estimates, figures obtained from one million T cells, were considered underestimates.

In this sample, this clonotype turned up a few times. No antigen is known for it. CDR3 size: 17 residues. The germline CDR1 and CDR2 sequences are PRHDT and FYEKMQ (reference sequence). The V end lost 10 bases, the J end lost 2 bases, and 24 bases lay between the germline ends. Alongside a J-beta primer mix, a sample-barcoded 5' primer served in a second PCR lasting about 6 to 11 cycles. TCRdb independently ran MiXCR on the 5' RACE reads; one entry per CDR3 protein. The sample has around 700,000 distinct CDR3 sequences, more than 20% seen once. The same specimen was also included in a second study, on T cells of mothers and their children. That investigation notes: Whether related or unrelated, pairs show similar shaping of TCR recombination output by thymic selection.

What was sequenced was blood. The chain links TRBV13 to TRBJ2-1; TRBD1 or TRBD2 may be the D gene (7 bases each). The sequence came from a boy aged 10-17 years in good health. The CDR3 nucleotides read TGTGCCACTAGAGCTAGGGGGAGGGACAGAGCCTACAATGAGCAGTTCTTC. Encoded protein: CATRARGRDRAYNEQFF.